Sequencing of this T cell receptor (beta chain) was carried out in a study of blood T cell dynamics during melanoma immunotherapy. Study overall: Metastatic melanoma patients received first-line pembrolizumab or nivolumab plus ipilimumab.

The study's findings and limits: Whether repertoire-driving clones were melanoma-specific could not be determined.

Time point noted: week 3, after first cycle of checkpoint inhibitor. Disease control meant complete response, partial response or stable disease at 12 weeks. Patients had no prior systemic cancer treatment, immunosuppressants or other active cancers. Method: immunoSEQ multiplex PCR; TCRdb's copy keeps in-frame clones and lacks some. In the table there are approximately 11,000 clones, approximately 90% of which are singletons. As to this clone: What it recognizes is unknown.

This TCR came from a human donor with melanoma. The sequencing used blood, collected from a patient treated with checkpoint blockade.

CDR3 sequence (DNA): TGTGCCAGCAGTTTATCGGGACTAGCGGACGCCACCGGGGAGCTGTTTTTT. Translated: CASSLSGLADATGELFF. The chain has TRBV27 and TRBJ2-2; TRBD2 matches 11 bases. CDR3 size: 17 residues. Germline V gene sequence: CDR1 MNHEY, CDR2 SMNVEV (reference sequence). V was pared by 0 bases and J by 4 bases, with 4 bases of the junction left unmatched.